This T cell receptor (beta chain) originates from a study of immune evolution from preneoplasia to lung adenocarcinoma. Study-level information: HLA loss of heterozygosity: roughly 7.5% AIS, about 15% MIA, about 35% ADC, none AAH.

The germline V gene has CDR1 SGHTA and CDR2 FQGNSA. CDR3 length equals 13 residues. The ends were cut back, 4 bases at V and 7 bases at J, with 14 bases in the middle. After pathologic assessment, macro-dissection selected premalignant or tumor cells for extraction. In regard to this clone: Its antigen is undetermined.

Using immunoSEQ multiplex PCR, the repertoire was profiled, and TCRdb retains in-frame clones only, with some absent. Here the sample spans around 9,900 clones, approximately 90% being singletons. Regarding the study as a whole: Top clone share appeared to fall from AAH through AIS, MIA, adenocarcinoma. T cell clonality was higher in KRAS-mutant than EGFR-mutant or wild-type nodules.

The receptor was derived from a person aged 65 to 85 with invasive lung adenocarcinoma. Some clones in this sample may be carry-over from other donors' samples. The rearrangement uses TRBV7-2 and TRBJ2-7, with D perhaps matching TRBD2 (6 bases). The specimen sequenced was FFPE invasive lung adenocarcinoma tissue. The CDR3 DNA is TGTGCCAGCAGCTCGTCGTGGGGGGTTGAGCAGTACTTC. The encoded protein is CASSSSWGVEQYF.